This T cell receptor beta chain originates from a study of blood T cell repertoires in COVID-19. Study summary: Collection of acute and convalescent COVID-19 samples took place in the United States, Italy and Spain. The analysed material was cDNA or gDNA that came from T cells, B-cell-depleted T cells, or PBMCs.

Authors' data handling: Reference gene primers were amplified, and this amplification served to estimate nucleated cell counts. Profiled with immunoSEQ multiplex PCR; TCRdb holds only in-frame clones, not every one. V, J and clone size reflect that table, while D and trimming were determined from the DNA. Among 150,000 or so clones, around four fifths were seen once, and the ten largest hold approximately 2.7%. The germline CDR1 and CDR2 sequences are SGHRS and YFSETQ. V lost 0 bases and J 11 bases, leaving 14 bases between the germline ends. The CDR3 is 13 residues long. The chain uses TRBV5-1 and TRBJ1-2; tentative D call: TRBD1 (5 bases). The sequence was collected from a woman in her forties with active or convalescent COVID-19. The sample consisted of peripheral blood. CDR3 coding DNA: TGCGCCAGCAGCTTGGCCGGGGGAGACTGGTACACCTTC. It encodes CASSLAGGDWYTF.